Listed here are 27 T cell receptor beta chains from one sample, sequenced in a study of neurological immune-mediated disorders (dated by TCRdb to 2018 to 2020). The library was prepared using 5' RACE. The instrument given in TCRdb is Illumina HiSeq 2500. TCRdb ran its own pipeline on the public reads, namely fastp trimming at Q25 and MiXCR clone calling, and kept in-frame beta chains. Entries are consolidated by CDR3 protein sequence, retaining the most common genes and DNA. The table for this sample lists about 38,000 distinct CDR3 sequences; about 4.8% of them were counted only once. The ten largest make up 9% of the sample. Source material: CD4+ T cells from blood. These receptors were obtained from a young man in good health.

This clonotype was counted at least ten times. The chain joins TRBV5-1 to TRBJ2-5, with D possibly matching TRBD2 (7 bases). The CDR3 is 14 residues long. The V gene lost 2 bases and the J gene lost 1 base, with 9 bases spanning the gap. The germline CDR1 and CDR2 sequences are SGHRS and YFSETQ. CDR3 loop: CASSFGGRQETQYF. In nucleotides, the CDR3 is TGCGCCAGCAGCTTCGGGGGGCGCCAAGAGACCCAGTACTTC.

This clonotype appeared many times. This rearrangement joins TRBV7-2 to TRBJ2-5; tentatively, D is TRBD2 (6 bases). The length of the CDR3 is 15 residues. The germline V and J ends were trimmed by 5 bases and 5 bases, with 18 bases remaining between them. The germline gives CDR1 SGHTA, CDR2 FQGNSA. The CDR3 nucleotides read TGTGCCAGCAGCCGCGGGGATGTCTTGGGGGAGACCCAGTACTTC. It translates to CASSRGDVLGETQYF.

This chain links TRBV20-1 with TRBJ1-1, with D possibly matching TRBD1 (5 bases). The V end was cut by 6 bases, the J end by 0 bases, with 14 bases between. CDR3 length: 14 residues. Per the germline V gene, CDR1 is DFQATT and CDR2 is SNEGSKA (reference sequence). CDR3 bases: TGCAGTGCACCAAGGTTGGGGGTGAACACTGAAGCTTTCTTT. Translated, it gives CSAPRLGVNTEAFF.

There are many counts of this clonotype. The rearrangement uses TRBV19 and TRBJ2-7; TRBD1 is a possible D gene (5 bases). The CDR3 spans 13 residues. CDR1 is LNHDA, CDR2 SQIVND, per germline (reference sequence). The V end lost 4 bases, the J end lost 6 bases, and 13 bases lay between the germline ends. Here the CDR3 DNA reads TGTGCCAGTAGTACCCCAGGGCCCGGCGAGCAGTACTTC. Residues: CASSTPGPGEQYF.

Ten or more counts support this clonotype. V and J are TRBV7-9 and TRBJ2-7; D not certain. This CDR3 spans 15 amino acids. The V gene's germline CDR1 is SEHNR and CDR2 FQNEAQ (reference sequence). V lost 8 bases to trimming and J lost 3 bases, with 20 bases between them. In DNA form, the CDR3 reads TGTGCCAGCGGTATAGGCCGGGCTAGGGACTACGAGCAGTACTTC. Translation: CASGIGRARDYEQYF.

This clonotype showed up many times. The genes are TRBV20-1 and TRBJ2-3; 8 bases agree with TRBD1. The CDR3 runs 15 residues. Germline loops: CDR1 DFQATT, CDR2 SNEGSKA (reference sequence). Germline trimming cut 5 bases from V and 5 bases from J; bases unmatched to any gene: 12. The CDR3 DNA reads TGCAGTGCTCCCCAGGGGGCAATCTCAGTAGATACGCAGTATTTT. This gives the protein CSAPQGAISVDTQYF.

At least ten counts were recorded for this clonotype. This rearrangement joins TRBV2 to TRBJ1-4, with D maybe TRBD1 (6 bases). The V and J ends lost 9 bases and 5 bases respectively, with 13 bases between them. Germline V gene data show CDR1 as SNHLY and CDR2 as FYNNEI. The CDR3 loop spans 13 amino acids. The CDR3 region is CARGQGRNEKLFF. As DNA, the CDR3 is TGTGCCAGGGGTCAGGGGAGGAATGAAAAACTGTTTTTT.

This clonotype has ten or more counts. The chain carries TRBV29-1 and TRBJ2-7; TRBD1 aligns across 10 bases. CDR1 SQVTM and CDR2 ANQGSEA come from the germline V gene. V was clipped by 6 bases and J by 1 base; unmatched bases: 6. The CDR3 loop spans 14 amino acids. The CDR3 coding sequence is TGCAGCGTCGGGGACAGGGGCGAATCCTACGAGCAGTACTTC. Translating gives CSVGDRGESYEQYF.

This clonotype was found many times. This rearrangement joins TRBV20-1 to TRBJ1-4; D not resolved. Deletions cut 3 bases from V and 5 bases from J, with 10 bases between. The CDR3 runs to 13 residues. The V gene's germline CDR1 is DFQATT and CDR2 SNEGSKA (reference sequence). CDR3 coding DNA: TGCAGTGCTAGTCCCATTCAGAATGAAAAACTGTTTTTT. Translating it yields CSASPIQNEKLFF.

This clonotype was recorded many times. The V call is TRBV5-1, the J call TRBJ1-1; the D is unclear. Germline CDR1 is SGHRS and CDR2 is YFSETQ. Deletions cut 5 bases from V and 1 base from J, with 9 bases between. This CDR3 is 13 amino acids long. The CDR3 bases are TGCGCCAGCAGTTCAGACACGAACACTGAAGCTTTCTTT. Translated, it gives CASSSDTNTEAFF.

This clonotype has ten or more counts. The DNA for the CDR3 is TGTGCCAGCAGGGGGGGAACAGGGAAGAACACTGAAGCTTTCTTT. Its translation is CASRGGTGKNTEAFF. This sequence joins TRBV6-6 and TRBJ1-1, with D perhaps matching TRBD1 (6 bases). Trimming pared 6 bases from V and 1 base from J, leaving 15 bases between. Germline V CDR1 and CDR2: MNHNY, SVGAGI (reference sequence). The CDR3 extends over 15 amino acids.

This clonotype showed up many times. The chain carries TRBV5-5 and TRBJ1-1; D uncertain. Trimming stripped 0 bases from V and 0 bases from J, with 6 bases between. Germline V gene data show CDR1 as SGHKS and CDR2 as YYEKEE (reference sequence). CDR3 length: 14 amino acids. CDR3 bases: TGTGCCAGCAGCTTGGTCCCTGTGAACACTGAAGCTTTCTTT. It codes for CASSLVPVNTEAFF.

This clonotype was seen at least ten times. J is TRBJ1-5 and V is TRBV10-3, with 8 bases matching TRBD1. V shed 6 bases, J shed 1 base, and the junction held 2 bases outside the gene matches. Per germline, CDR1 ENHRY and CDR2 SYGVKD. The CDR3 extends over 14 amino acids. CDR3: CAIRQGASNQPQHF. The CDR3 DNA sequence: TGTGCCATCAGGCAGGGGGCAAGCAATCAGCCCCAGCATTTT.

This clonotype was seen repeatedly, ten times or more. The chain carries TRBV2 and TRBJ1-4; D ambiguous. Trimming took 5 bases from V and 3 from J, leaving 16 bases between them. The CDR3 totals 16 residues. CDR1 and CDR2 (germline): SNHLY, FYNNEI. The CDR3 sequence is CASSRGTLGANEKLFF. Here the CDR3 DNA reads TGTGCCAGCAGTCGAGGCACCCTTGGTGCTAATGAAAAACTGTTTTTT.

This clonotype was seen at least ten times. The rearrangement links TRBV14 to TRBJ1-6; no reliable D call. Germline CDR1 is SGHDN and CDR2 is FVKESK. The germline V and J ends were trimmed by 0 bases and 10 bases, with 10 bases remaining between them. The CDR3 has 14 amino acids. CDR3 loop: CASSQDWTSSPLHF. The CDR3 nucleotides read TGTGCCAGCAGCCAAGATTGGACGAGCTCACCCCTCCACTTT.

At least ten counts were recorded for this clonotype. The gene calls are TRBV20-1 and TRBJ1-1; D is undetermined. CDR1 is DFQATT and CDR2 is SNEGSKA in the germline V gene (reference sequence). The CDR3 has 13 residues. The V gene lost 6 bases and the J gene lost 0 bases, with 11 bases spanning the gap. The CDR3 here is CSARPPMNTEAFF. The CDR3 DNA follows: TGCAGTGCCCGTCCGCCGATGAACACTGAAGCTTTCTTT.

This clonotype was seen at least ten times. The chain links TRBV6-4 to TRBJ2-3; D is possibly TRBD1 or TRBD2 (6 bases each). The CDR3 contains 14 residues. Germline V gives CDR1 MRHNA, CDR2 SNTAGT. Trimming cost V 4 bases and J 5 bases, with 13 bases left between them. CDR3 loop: CASSVGGRGDTQYF. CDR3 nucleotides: TGTGCCAGCAGTGTGGGGGGCCGGGGAGATACGCAGTATTTT.

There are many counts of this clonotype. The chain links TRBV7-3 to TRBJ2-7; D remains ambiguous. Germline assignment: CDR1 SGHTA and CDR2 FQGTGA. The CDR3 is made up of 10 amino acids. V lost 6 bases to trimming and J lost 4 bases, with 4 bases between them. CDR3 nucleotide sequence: TGTGCCAGCAGGACATACGAGCAGTACTTC. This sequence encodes CASRTYEQYF.

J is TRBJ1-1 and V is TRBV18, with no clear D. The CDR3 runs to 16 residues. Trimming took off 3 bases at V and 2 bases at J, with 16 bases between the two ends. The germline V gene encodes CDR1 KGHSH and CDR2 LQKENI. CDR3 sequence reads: CASSPTRPRPNTEAFF. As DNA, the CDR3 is TGTGCCAGCTCACCGACAAGGCCGAGGCCCAACACTGAAGCTTTCTTT.

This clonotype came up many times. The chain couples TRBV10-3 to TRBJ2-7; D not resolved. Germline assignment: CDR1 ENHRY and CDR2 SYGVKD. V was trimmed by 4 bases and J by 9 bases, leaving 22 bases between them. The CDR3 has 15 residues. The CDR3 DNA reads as TGTGCCATCAGTGGATCTGGTCGCGAGGTCTTAGGGCAGTACTTC. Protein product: CAISGSGREVLGQYF.

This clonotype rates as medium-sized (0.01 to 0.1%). The CDR3 nucleotides are TGTGCCAGCAGCTTACAAGAGACCCAGTACTTC. It encodes CASSLQETQYF. The chain links TRBV7-2 to TRBJ2-5; D gene uncertain. From germline, CDR1 is SGHTA and CDR2 FQGNSA. V was clipped by 2 bases and J by 2 bases, with 0 bases between them. The CDR3 loop spans 11 amino acids.

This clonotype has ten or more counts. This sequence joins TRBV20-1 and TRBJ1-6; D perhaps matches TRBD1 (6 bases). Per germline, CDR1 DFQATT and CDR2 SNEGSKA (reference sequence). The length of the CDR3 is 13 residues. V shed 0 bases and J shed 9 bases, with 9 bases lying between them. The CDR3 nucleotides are TGCAGTGCTAGAGATCAGGGGTTTTCACCCCTCCACTTT. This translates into CSARDQGFSPLHF.

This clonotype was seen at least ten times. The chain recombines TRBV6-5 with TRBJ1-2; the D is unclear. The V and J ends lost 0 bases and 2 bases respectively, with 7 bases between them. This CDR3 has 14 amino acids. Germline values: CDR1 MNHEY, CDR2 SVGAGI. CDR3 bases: TGTGCCAGCAGTTACTCGGAGGGAAACTATGGCTACACCTTC. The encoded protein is CASSYSEGNYGYTF.

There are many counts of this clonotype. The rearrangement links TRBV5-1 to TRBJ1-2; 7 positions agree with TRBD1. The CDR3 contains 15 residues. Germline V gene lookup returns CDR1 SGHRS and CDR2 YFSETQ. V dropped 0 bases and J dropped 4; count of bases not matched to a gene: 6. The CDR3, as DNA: TGCGCCAGCAGCTTGGAGACAGGGACTATCTATGGCTACACCTTC. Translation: CASSLETGTIYGYTF.

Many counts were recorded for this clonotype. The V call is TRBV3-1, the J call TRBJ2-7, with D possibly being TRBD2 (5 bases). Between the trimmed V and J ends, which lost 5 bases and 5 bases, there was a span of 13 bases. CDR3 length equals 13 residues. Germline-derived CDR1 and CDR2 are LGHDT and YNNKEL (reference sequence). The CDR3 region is CASSSEGTHEQYF. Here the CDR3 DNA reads TGTGCCAGCAGCAGCGAGGGAACCCACGAGCAGTACTTC.

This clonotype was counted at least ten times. The DNA for the CDR3 is TGTGCCAGCTCACCACGGGAGAGCAGAATGAACACTGAAGCTTTCTTT. Translating gives CASSPRESRMNTEAFF. This sequence joins TRBV18 and TRBJ1-1; D call uncertain. V was trimmed by 1 base and J by 0 bases, leaving 12 bases between them. Germline assignment: CDR1 KGHSH and CDR2 LQKENI. The CDR3 spans 16 residues.

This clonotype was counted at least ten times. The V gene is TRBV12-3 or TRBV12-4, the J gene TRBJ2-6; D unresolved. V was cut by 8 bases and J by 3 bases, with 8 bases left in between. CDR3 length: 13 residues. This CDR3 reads CASGQLGANVLTF. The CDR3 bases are TGTGCCAGCGGCCAGCTTGGGGCCAACGTCCTGACTTTC.